The rows below give T cell receptor beta chains drawn from one sample of a study of cytomegalovirus exposure and HLA in healthy donors. The method was immunoSEQ multiplex PCR; TCRdb's version includes in-frame clones alone and lacks a portion of them. Found here are approximately 170,000 clones, 62% of them singletons; the top ten hold 2.5% to 3.5%. Specimen: PBMCs. These receptors came from a man aged 40-49 years in good health and CMV-seronegative. Each CDR3 is given without its conserved first and last residue.

J gene,V gene,CDR3 protein
TRBJ1-3,TRBV4-1,ASSQVVDRALIGTIY
TRBJ2-4,TRBV9,ASSVAPTGETKNIQY
TRBJ2-5,TRBV7-9,ASSQGQGWETQY
TRBJ2-3,TRBV4-2,ASSQRAPTRGVWDTQY
TRBJ2-1,TRBV7-9,ASSLPADFGEQF
TRBJ1-4,TRBV6-6,ASTLRVGEKLF
TRBJ2-3,TRBV7-3,ASSLKGTRADTQY
TRBJ2-2,TRBV9,ASSVLAGGTGELF
TRBJ1-1,TRBV29-1,SVAQFYTEAF
TRBJ2-6,TRBV5-1,ASSLAASGYSGANVLT
TRBJ2-7,TRBV7-8,ASSFPSSEQY
TRBJ1-2,TRBV6-1,ASSLQGTPNYGYT
TRBJ2-1,TRBV5-1,ASISVPGLAGGVRNEQF
TRBJ2-2,TRBV7-9,SSSKQGALNTGELF
TRBJ2-7,TRBV15,ATSREYGQGLYEQY
TRBJ1-1,TRBV28,WGTWAKGTEAF
TRBJ1-4,TRBV5-6,ASSLVGQGNEKLF
TRBJ2-1,TRBV19,ASALAGYNEQF
TRBJ2-5,TRBV12-2,ASRSIHRAPIGTQY
TRBJ1-5,TRBV15,ATSRRDRGINQPQH
TRBJ2-7,TRBV6-5,ASISGTTYEQY
TRBJ1-5,TRBV30,AWSGGFNQPQH
TRBJ1-1,TRBV6-4,ASSAEENTEAF
TRBJ2-5,TRBV7-9,ASSLAGTGPETQY
TRBJ2-5,TRBV4-2,ASSQDPRGLGTQY
TRBJ1-4,TRBV28,ASSPSDRLYEKLF
TRBJ2-3,TRBV29-1,SGGQGIRDTQY
TRBJ2-7,TRBV5-4,ASSVLTSGSYEQY
TRBJ2-1,TRBV5-1,ASASAQGLVNEQF
TRBJ1-4,TRBV28,ASNGGANEKLF
TRBJ1-2,TRBV30,AWSVSGRNGYT
TRBJ2-3,TRBV19,ASSMEPGLAGGRDGTDTQY
TRBJ2-7,TRBV10-3,AISESRGGQGQGY
TRBJ2-5,TRBV10-3,AISRGDQETQY
TRBJ1-1,TRBV7-9,SSSLVSAEGSGAF
TRBJ2-7,TRBV7-9,ASSSVAGGMY
TRBJ2-7,TRBV6-1,ASSESAGPYEQY
TRBJ2-1,TRBV6-5,ASSRGLGGNEQF
TRBJ2-7,TRBV6-6,ASSYSATSGNEQY
TRBJ2-2,TRBV9,ASSAHLAGENTGELF
TRBJ1-6,TRBV6-6,ASFRDRNNSPLH
.,TRBV6-5,ASSYVQGGDEQY
TRBJ2-7,TRBV2,ASMRAGSYEQY
TRBJ2-3,TRBV2,ASSEGRGPTDTQY
TRBJ2-7,TRBV5-1,ASSLRLAGGYYEQY
TRBJ1-3,TRBV9,ASSVEGRGTGNTIY
TRBJ2-3,TRBV19,ASSGRALSYTQY
TRBJ2-1,TRBV11-3,ASSLEGDRGNNEQF
TRBJ2-3,TRBV27,ASSLLLAGGDTQY
TRBJ2-2,TRBV27,ASSFGGTGELF
TRBJ2-7,TRBV28,ASSLLAVAYEQY
TRBJ1-5,TRBV28,ASSLNRDQPQH
TRBJ1-2,TRBV5-1,ASSPSGTYNYGYT
TRBJ1-2,TRBV13,ASSFGGEAYGYT
TRBJ2-7,TRBV7-6,ASSSIPYEQY
TRBJ1-4,TRBV11-1,ASSARQGLLEKLF
TRBJ1-2,TRBV4-3,ASSQDPRDYGYT